Here is one T cell receptor (beta chain) with its context. Germline CDR1 reads SEHNR; CDR2 reads FQNEAQ (reference sequence). V was pared by 5 bases and J by 7 bases, with 6 bases of the junction left unmatched. The CDR3 totals 15 residues. The data stem from a study of cytomegalovirus exposure and HLA in healthy donors. Across the study: A preliminary data release comprised roughly 85 million unique TCRs obtained from HLA-typed donors.

In the PCR, 60 Vbeta and 13 Jbeta primers were used. Profiling relied on immunoSEQ multiplex PCR, and the TCRdb table lists in-frame clones only, not all of them. The sample lists about 130,000 clones; more than 65% were seen once. The V gene is TRBV7-9, the J gene TRBJ1-6, with 9 bases lining up with TRBD1. The TCR originated in a man in his fifties or sixties in good health and CMV-seronegative. The source material was PBMCs. The CDR3 nucleotides read TGTGCCAGCAGCGCTTGGGACAGGGACAATTCACCCCTCCACTTT. Its translation: CASSAWDRDNSPLHF. The full variable domain, completed using reference TRBV7-9 and TRBJ1-6, is DTGVSQNPRHKITKRGQNVTFRCDPISEHNRLYWYRQTLGQGPEFLTYFQNEAQLEKSRLLSDRFSAERPKGSFSTLEIQRTEQGDSAMYLCASSAWDRDNSPLHFGNGTRLTVT.